This TCR beta chain stems from a study of somatic mutations in cytotoxic T cells in rheumatoid arthritis. Findings and caveats of the study: Measurement of CD8+ T-cell clonality revealed no significant difference between rheumatoid arthritis patients and age-matched healthy controls.

Sequenced by immunoSEQ multiplex PCR; TCRdb stores in-frame clones only, minus some. This sample carries 25,000 to 30,000 clones, roughly 80% of them seen once, and the ten largest clones take more than 7.5%. Remarks on this clone: Its target is not known.

The germline gives CDR1 MGHRA, CDR2 YSYEKL. V was clipped by 0 bases and J by 8 bases, with 7 bases between them. The CDR3 extends over 12 amino acids. This chain uses TRBV4-1 with TRBJ1-1; D is undetermined. The sample was CD8+ T cells sorted from blood. This receptor was taken from a woman between 18 and 30 years old in good health. DNA of the CDR3: TGCGCCAGCAGCCAAGACGCAGAAGAAGCTTTCTTT. This gives the protein CASSQDAEEAFF.